This T cell receptor (beta chain) appears in the sequencing data of a study of tumor-infiltrating lymphocytes in primary liver carcinoma. Whole-study context: Productive TCRbeta read counts per sample ran from roughly 3.4 to 7.5 million and were similar across tissue types. Study-wide findings and caveats: Each sample was bulk and unsorted; consequently, CD4+ and CD8+ repertoires were not compared. A significantly higher top-250-clone fraction was recorded for tumors than for blood (p = 0.039).

About this clonotype: Antigen: not known.

TCR beta cDNA was made from 450 to 500 ng total RNA with a constant-region primer. Three nested multiplex PCR rounds, a slightly modified ARM-PCR method, built the TCR beta libraries. TCRdb reanalysed the multiplex PCR reads using MiXCR and keeps one entry per CDR3 protein. This table holds about 330,000 distinct CDR3 sequences, approximately 65% found once. Alongside blood RNA obtained from unsorted whole blood, germline DNA was also extracted. The clonotype comes from a man between 35 and 55 years old with primary liver carcinoma and hepatitis B virus infection. Sequenced sample: peripheral blood.

This chain's CDR3 is CASSLGGVGLSTEAFF. The CDR3 region has the DNA TGTGCCAGCAGCTTGGGGGGGGTAGGGCTTAGCACTGAAGCTTTCTTT. The rearrangement uses TRBV5-6 and TRBJ1-1, with a possible D match to TRBD1 (5 bases). V gave up 0 bases and J gave up 4 bases, with 16 bases separating them. CDR3 length: 16 amino acids. Germline V lookup: CDR1 SGHDT, CDR2 YYEEEE. The variable domain in full, with the rest retrieved from reference TRBV5-6 and TRBJ1-1, is DAGVTQSPTHLIKTRGQQVTLRCSPKSGHDTVSWYQQALGQGPQFIFQYYEEEERQRGNFPDRFSGHQFPNYSSELNVNALLLGDSALYLCASSLGGVGLSTEAFFGQGTRLTVV.